A single T cell receptor beta chain is shown here with its context. Its antigen is as yet unknown. The data stem from a study of T cells after yellow fever vaccination. Background on the study: Fractions with few cells were prepared using SMART-Seq v4 Ultra Low Input.

Trimming stripped 0 bases from V and 9 bases from J, with 13 bases between. This CDR3 comprises 14 residues. Germline CDR1 is SGHNT and CDR2 is YYREEE (reference sequence). Study-level findings and limits: Some clonotypes, a small share, were shared between CD4 and CD8 compartments. Contamination of FACS-sorted repertoires by abundant clonotypes from the bulk population could occur.

TCRdb re-analysed the 5' RACE reads in MiXCR, keeping a single row per CDR3 protein. The data show hundreds of thousands of distinct CDR3 sequences, with 8.7% seen just once and under 20% held by the top ten. The gene calls are TRBV5-4 and TRBJ2-1, with a tentative D call TRBD2 (5 bases). The sequence was obtained from a man aged 18 to 35 who received the YFV17D yellow fever vaccine. The sample in question was PBMCs, obtained on the day of the first yellow fever vaccination. CDR3 bases: TGTGCCAGCAGCTTGGACCCGGGATCGCGTGAGCAGTTCTTC. This gives the protein CASSLDPGSREQFF.